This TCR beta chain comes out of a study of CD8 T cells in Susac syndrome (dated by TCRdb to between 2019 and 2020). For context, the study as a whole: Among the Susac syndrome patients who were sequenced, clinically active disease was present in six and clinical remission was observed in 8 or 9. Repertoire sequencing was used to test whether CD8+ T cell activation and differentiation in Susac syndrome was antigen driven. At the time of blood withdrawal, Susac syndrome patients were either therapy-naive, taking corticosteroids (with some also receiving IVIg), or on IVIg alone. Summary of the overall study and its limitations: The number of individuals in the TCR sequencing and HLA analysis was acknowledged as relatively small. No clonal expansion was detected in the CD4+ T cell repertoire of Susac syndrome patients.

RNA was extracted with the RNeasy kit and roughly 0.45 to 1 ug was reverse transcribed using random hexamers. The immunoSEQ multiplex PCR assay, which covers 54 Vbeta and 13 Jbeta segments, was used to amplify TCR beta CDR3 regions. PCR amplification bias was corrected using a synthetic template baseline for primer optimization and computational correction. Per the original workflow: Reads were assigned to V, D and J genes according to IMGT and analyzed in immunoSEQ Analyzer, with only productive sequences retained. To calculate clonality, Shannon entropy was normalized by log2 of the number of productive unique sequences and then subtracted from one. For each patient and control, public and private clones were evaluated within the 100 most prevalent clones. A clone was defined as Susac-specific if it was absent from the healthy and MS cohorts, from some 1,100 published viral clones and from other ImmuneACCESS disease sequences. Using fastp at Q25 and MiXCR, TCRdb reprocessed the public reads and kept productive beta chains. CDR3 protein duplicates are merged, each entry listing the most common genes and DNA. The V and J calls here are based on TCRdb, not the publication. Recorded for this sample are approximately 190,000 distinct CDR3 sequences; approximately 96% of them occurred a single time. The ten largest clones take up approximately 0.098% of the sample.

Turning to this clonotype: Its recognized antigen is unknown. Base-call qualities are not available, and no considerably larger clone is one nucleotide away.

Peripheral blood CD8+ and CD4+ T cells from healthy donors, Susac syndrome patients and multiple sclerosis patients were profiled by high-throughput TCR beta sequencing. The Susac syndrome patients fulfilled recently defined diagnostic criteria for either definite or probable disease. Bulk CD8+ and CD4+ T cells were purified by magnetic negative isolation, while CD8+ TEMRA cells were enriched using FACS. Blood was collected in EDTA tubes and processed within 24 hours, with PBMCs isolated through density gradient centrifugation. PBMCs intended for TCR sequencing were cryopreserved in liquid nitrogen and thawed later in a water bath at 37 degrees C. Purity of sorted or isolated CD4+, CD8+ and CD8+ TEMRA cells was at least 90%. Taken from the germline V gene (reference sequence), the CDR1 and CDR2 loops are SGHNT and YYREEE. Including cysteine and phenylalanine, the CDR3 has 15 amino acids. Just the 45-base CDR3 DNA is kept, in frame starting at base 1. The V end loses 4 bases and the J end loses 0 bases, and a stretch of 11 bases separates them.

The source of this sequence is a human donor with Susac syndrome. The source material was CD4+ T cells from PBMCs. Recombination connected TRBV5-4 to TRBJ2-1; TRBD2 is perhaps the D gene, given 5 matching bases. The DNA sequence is TGTGCCAGCAGCCTACATGGGAGCTCCTACAATGAGCAGTTCTTC. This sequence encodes CASSLHGSSYNEQFF.